This T cell receptor beta chain stems from a study of cytomegalovirus exposure and HLA in healthy donors. Trimming took 7 bases from V and 4 from J; bases not matched to a gene: 10. Germline V gene sequence: CDR1 LNHDA, CDR2 SQIVND (reference sequence). The CDR3 is 16 residues long. In the PCR, 60 Vbeta and 13 Jbeta primers were used. Repertoires were generated with immunoSEQ multiplex PCR, while TCRdb's copy carries only in-frame clones and drops some. This sample has some 97,000 clones, with around three quarters found just once. This chain links TRBV19 with TRBJ2-1, with TRBD1 matching 10 bases. This TCR was sampled from a woman between 45 and 60 years old in good health and CMV-seropositive. Sequencing used PBMCs. CDR3 region: CASTTTGGHLYNEQFF. CDR3 DNA sequence: TGTGCCAGTACCACGACAGGGGGCCACCTATACAATGAGCAGTTCTTC. The variable domain in full, completed from reference TRBV19 and TRBJ2-1, reads DGGITQSPKYLFRKEGQNVTLSCEQNLNHDAMYWYRQDPGQGLRLIYYSQIVNDFQKGDIAEGYSVSREKKESFPLTVTSAQKNPTAFYLCASTTTGGHLYNEQFFGPGTRLTVL.